The present TCR beta chain was sequenced within a study of T cells after yellow fever vaccination. A single record per CDR3 protein comes from TCRdb applying MiXCR to the 5' RACE reads. The repertoire holds around 50,000 distinct CDR3 sequences, with about 7.9% as singletons. The trim removed 1 base at V and 1 base at J, leaving 4 bases unmatched. This CDR3 region has 15 residues. Germline loops: CDR1 SGHRS, CDR2 YFSETQ. Study-level points and caveats: Only a small proportion of the clonotypes turned up in both the CD4 and the CD8 compartments, likely arising from convergent recombination. Though weaker, the secondary response peaked faster, on day 5 versus 15.

This clonotype was observed a few times. Its antigen is not known. This sample comprised CD8+ T cells sorted from PBMCs, obtained roughly 14 days after the first yellow fever vaccination. J is TRBJ1-2 and V is TRBV5-1, with TRBD1 matching over 7 bases. The source is a man between 18 and 35 years old who received the YFV17D yellow fever vaccine. The CDR3 loop reads CASSLTGTVNYGYTF. DNA for the CDR3: TGCGCCAGCAGCTTGACCGGGACAGTTAACTATGGCTACACCTTC.